This TCR beta chain was captured by sequencing in a study of cytomegalovirus exposure and HLA in healthy donors. Points on this clone: One junction end does not reproduce the germline sequence, and a read error may be involved.

This PCR relied on a set of 60 Vbeta primers and 13 Jbeta primers. Sequencing used immunoSEQ multiplex PCR; TCRdb keeps in-frame clones, though not all of them. The sample lists 170,000 or so clones, about 83% seen once, with roughly 5.2% in the top ten. CDR1 and CDR2 (germline): KGHSH, LQKENI. The CDR3 has 14 residues. Input material: PBMCs. The J gene is TRBJ1-2, the V gene TRBV18, with a possible D match to TRBD1 (6 bases). The receptor was derived from a girl aged 5-17 years in good health and CMV-seropositive. The CDR3 DNA follows: TGTGCCAGCTCATCACCGGGACACCGAAATGGCTACACCTTC. Its translation is CASSSPGHRNGYTF.